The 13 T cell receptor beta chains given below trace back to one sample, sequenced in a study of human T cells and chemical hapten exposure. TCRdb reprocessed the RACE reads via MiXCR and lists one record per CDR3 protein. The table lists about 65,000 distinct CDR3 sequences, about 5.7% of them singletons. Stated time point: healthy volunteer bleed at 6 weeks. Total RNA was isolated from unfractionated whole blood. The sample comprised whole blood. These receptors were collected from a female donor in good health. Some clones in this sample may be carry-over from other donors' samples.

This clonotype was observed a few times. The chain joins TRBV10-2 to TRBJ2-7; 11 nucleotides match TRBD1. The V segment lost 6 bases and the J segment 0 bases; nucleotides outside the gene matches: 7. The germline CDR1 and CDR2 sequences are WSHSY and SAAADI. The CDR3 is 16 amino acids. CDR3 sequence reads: CASSGTGGTYSYEQYF. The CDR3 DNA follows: TGCGCCAGCAGCGGGACAGGGGGGACCTACTCCTACGAGCAGTACTTC.

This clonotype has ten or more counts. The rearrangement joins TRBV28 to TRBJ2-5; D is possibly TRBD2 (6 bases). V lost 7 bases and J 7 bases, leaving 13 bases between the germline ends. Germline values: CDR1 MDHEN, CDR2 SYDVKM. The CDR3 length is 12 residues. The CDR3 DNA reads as TGTGCCAGCACCCTCCAGGGAGGGACCCAGTACTTC. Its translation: CASTLQGGTQYF. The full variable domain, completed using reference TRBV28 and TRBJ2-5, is DVKVTQSSRYLVKRTGEKVFLECVQDMDHENMFWYRQDPGLGLRLIYFSYDVKMKEKGDIPEGYSVSREKKERFSLILESASTNQTSMYLCASTLQGGTQYFGPGTRLLVL.

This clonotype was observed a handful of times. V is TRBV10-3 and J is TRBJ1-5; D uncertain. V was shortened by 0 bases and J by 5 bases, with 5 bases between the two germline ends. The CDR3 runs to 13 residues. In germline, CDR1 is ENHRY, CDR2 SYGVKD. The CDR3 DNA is TGTGCCATCAGTGAGTCTCGGGATCAGCCCCAGCATTTT. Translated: CAISESRDQPQHF.

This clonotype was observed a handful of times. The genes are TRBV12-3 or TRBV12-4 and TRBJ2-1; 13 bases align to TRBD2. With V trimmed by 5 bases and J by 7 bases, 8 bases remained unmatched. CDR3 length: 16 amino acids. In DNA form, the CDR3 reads TGTGCCAGCAGTCTCAGGACTAGCGGGAGTTTAAATGAGCAGTTCTTC. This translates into CASSLRTSGSLNEQFF.

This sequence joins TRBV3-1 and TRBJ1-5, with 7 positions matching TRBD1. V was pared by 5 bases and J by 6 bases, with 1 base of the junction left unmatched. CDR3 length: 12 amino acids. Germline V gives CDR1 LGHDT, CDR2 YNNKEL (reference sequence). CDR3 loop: CASSNRGQPQHF. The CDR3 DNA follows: TGTGCCAGCAGCAACAGGGGTCAGCCCCAGCATTTT.

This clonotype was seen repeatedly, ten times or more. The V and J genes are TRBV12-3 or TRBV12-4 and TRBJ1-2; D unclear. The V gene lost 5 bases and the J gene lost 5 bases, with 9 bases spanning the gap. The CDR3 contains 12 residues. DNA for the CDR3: TGTGCCAGCAGTGGTGTCGGGTATGGCTACACCTTC. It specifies CASSGVGYGYTF.

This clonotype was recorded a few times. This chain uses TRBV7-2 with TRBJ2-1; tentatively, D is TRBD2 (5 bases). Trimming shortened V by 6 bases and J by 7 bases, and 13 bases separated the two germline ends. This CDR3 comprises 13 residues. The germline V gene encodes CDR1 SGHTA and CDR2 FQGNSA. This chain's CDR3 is CASSLLRRNEQFF. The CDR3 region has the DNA TGTGCCAGCAGTTTACTAAGGAGGAATGAGCAGTTCTTC. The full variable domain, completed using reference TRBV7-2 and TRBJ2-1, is GAGVSQSPSNKVTEKGKDVELRCDPISGHTALYWYRQSLGQGLEFLIYFQGNSAPDKSGLPSDRFSAERTGGSVSTLTIQRTQQEDSAVYLCASSLLRRNEQFFGPGTRLTVL.

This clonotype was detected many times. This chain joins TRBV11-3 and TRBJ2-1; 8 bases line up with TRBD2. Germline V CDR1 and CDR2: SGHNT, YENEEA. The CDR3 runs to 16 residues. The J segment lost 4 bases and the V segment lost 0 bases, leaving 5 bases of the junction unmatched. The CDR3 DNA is TGTGCCAGCAGCTTAGAGGGGACTAGGTCTTACAATGAGCAGTTCTTC. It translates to CASSLEGTRSYNEQFF.

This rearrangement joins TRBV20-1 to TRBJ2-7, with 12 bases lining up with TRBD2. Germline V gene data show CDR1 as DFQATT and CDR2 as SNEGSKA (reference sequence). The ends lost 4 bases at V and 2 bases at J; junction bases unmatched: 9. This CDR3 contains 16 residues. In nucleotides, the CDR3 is TGCAGTGCTACTCCGGAACTAGCGGGAGGAACCTACGAGCAGTACTTC. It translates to CSATPELAGGTYEQYF.

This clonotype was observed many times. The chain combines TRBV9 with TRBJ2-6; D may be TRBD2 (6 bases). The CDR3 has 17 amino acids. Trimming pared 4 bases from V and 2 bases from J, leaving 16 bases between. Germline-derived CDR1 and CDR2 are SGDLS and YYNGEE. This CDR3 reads CASSSSQGGAGANVLTF. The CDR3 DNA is TGTGCCAGCAGCTCGAGTCAGGGAGGAGCTGGGGCCAACGTCCTGACTTTC. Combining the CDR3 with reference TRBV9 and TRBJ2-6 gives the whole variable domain DSGVTQTPKHLITATGQRVTLRCSPRSGDLSVYWYQQSLDQGLQFLIQYYNGEERAKGNILERFSAQQFPDLHSELNLSSLELGDSALYFCASSSSQGGAGANVLTFGAGSRLTVL.

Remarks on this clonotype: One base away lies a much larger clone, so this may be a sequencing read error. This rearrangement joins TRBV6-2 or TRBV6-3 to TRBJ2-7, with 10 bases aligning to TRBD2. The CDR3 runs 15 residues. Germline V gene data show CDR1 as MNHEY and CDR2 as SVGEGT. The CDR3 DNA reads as TGTGCCAGCAGTTACGGGACTAGCGAGTTCTACGAGCTGTACTTC. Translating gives CASSYGTSEFYELYF.

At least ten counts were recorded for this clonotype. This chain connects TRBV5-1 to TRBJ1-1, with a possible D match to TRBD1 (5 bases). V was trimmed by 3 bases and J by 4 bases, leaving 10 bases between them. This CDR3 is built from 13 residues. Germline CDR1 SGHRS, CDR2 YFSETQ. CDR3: CASSSGFLTEAFF. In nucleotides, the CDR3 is TGCGCCAGCAGCTCAGGGTTTCTCACTGAAGCTTTCTTT. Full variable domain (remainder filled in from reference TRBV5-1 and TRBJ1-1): KAGVTQTPRYLIKTRGQQVTLSCSPISGHRSVSWYQQTPGQGLQFLFEYFSETQRNKGNFPGRFSGRQFSNSRSEMNVSTLELGDSALYLCASSSGFLTEAFFGQGTRLTVV.

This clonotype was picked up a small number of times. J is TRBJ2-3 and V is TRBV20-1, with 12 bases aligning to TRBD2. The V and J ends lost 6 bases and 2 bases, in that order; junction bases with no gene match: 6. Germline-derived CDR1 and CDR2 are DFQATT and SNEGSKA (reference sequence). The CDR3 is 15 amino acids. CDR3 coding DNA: TGCAGTGCGCGAACTAGCGGGAGGACCACAGATACGCAGTATTTT. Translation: CSARTSGRTTDTQYF.